This TCR beta chain derives from a study of technical replicates of blood from a handful of donors. V was trimmed by 6 bases and J by 8 bases, leaving 11 bases between them. CDR1 is SGHVS and CDR2 is FQNEAQ in the germline V gene. The CDR3 spans 13 residues. Only in-frame clones appear in the TCRdb table, and some are missing; sequencing was by immunoSEQ multiplex PCR. Here the sample spans 50,000 to 65,000 clones, about 90% being singletons. This clone was observed a single time. The chain employs TRBV7-8 and TRBJ1-6; tentative D call: TRBD1 (6 bases). The sample consisted of PBMCs. The receptor was derived from a human donor in good health. Some clones in this sample may be carry-over from other donors' samples. CDR3 sequence reads: CASRSYRDSPLHF. For the CDR3, the DNA is TGTGCCAGCAGGTCCTACAGGGATTCACCCCTCCACTTT.